This is a list of T cell receptor beta chains from one sample in a study of cytomegalovirus exposure and HLA in healthy donors. Repertoires were generated with immunoSEQ multiplex PCR, while TCRdb's copy carries only in-frame clones and drops some. The data show around 100,000 clones, approximately 80% seen once. Sequencing was carried out using PBMCs. Every receptor here comes from a woman younger than 30 in good health and CMV-seropositive. The CDR3 runs from the conserved cysteine through the conserved F or W. The D gene is left open where the match is weak. Size is stated for part of the rows, as once, few or many counts, or as a class when the clone is expanded.

CDR3 DNA: TGTGCCAGCAGCTTGACTAGCGGCCTCTGGGATGAGCAGTTCTTC
CDR3 protein: CASSLTSGLWDEQFF
clone size: NA
J gene: TRBJ2-1
D gene: TRBD2
V gene: TRBV7-9

CDR3 DNA: TGTGCCAGCAGTTCTTTTACCGGGACAGGGATATACGAGCAGTACTTC
CDR3 protein: CASSSFTGTGIYEQYF
clone size: NA
J gene: TRBJ2-7
D gene: TRBD1
V gene: TRBV27

CDR3 DNA: TGTGCCAGCAGAAGGGTGGCGGGAGGGGGTTACGAGCAGTACTTC
CDR3 protein: CASRRVAGGGYEQYF
clone size: NA
J gene: TRBJ2-7
D gene: TRBD2
V gene: TRBV6-5

CDR3 DNA: TGCGCCAGCAGCTTGGGCGGGACTAGCGGGGAAGAGACCCAGTACTTC
CDR3 protein: CASSLGGTSGEETQYF
clone size: NA
J gene: TRBJ2-5
D gene: TRBD2
V gene: TRBV5-1

CDR3 DNA: TGTGCCAGCAGCTCCCTTCTCGGTGAGCAGTTCTTC
CDR3 protein: CASSSLLGEQFF
clone size: NA
J gene: TRBJ2-1
D gene: NA
V gene: TRBV5-6

CDR3 DNA: TGTGCCAGCAGTTACTCTAGTCGCTCTAACTATGGCTACACCTTC
CDR3 protein: CASSYSSRSNYGYTF
clone size: NA
J gene: TRBJ1-2
D gene: NA
V gene: TRBV6-5

CDR3 DNA: TGTGCCAGCAGTTTAAAGCCGAATCAGCCCCAGCATTTT
CDR3 protein: CASSLKPNQPQHF
clone size: NA
J gene: TRBJ1-5
D gene: NA
V gene: TRBV28

CDR3 DNA: TGTGCCAGCAGCTCCGGACTAAGCGGTAACTCCTACGAGCAGTACTTC
CDR3 protein: CASSSGLSGNSYEQYF
clone size: NA
J gene: TRBJ2-7
D gene: NA
V gene: TRBV13

CDR3 DNA: TGCGCCAGCAGTACAGCGGGAATCTACAATGAGCAGTTCTTC
CDR3 protein: CASSTAGIYNEQFF
clone size: NA
J gene: TRBJ2-1
D gene: TRBD2
V gene: TRBV10-2

CDR3 DNA: TGTGCCAGCAGACCGGACAGGGCCAATTCACCCCTCCACTTT
CDR3 protein: CASRPDRANSPLHF
clone size: NA
J gene: TRBJ1-6
D gene: TRBD1
V gene: TRBV2

CDR3 DNA: TGTGCCAGCAGTTATTCGGGGGTTAGGACTGGAAACACCATATATTTT
CDR3 protein: CASSYSGVRTGNTIYF
clone size: once
J gene: TRBJ1-3
D gene: NA
V gene: TRBV6-5

CDR3 DNA: TGTGCCAGCGCTCCCCCATGGCTAGCGGGAGTTGGGAATGAGCAGTTCTTC
CDR3 protein: CASAPPWLAGVGNEQFF
clone size: few
J gene: TRBJ2-1
D gene: TRBD2
V gene: TRBV28

CDR3 DNA: TGTGCCAGCAGCTTGTTGTCCGGGACATACGAGCAGTACTTC
CDR3 protein: CASSLLSGTYEQYF
clone size: NA
J gene: TRBJ2-7
D gene: NA
V gene: TRBV5-6

CDR3 DNA: TGTGCCAGCAGTCGAACAGCCATTAATGAAAAACTGTTTTTT
CDR3 protein: CASSRTAINEKLFF
clone size: NA
J gene: TRBJ1-4
D gene: NA
V gene: TRBV27

CDR3 DNA: TGTGCCAACGCGTGGGGGGACTACTACGAGCAGTACTTC
CDR3 protein: CANAWGDYYEQYF
clone size: NA
J gene: TRBJ2-7
D gene: TRBD2
V gene: TRBV28

CDR3 DNA: TGTGCCAGCACCCTGCAGGGAGGTTCAAAACTGTTTTTT
CDR3 protein: CASTLQGGSKLFF
clone size: once
J gene: TRBJ1-4
D gene: NA
V gene: TRBV28

CDR3 DNA: TGTGCCAGCAGCTTAGTGGGCAGCTCCTACGAGCAGTACTTC
CDR3 protein: CASSLVGSSYEQYF
clone size: NA
J gene: TRBJ2-7
D gene: NA
V gene: TRBV11-2

CDR3 DNA: TGTGCCAGCTCACCCCCGAGCGGGAGTGTCACCGGGGAGCTGTTTTTT
CDR3 protein: CASSPPSGSVTGELFF
clone size: once
J gene: TRBJ2-2
D gene: TRBD2
V gene: TRBV18

CDR3 DNA: TGTGCCACCAGCAGAGACAGGGCTTGGGGTGAAAAACTGTTTTTT
CDR3 protein: CATSRDRAWGEKLFF
clone size: NA
J gene: TRBJ1-4
D gene: NA
V gene: TRBV15

CDR3 DNA: TGTGCCAGCAGCTTGGGGCAGGGTTTCGAGCAGTACTTC
CDR3 protein: CASSLGQGFEQYF
clone size: NA
J gene: TRBJ2-7
D gene: NA
V gene: TRBV5-6

CDR3 DNA: TGTGCCAGCAGCGAGGCAACAGGGCTCACAGATACGCAGTATTTT
CDR3 protein: CASSEATGLTDTQYF
clone size: NA
J gene: TRBJ2-3
D gene: NA
V gene: TRBV9

CDR3 DNA: TGTGCCAGCAGTTTTATAACTAGCGGGCTGGTCTTT
CDR3 protein: CASSFITSGLVF
clone size: NA
J gene: TRBJ2-3
D gene: TRBD2
V gene: TRBV7-2

CDR3 DNA: TGTGCCAGTAAGACAGGGGCCAGCACTGAAGCTTTCTTT
CDR3 protein: CASKTGASTEAFF
clone size: NA
J gene: TRBJ1-1
D gene: TRBD1
V gene: TRBV19

CDR3 DNA: TGCAGCGCCTCTGGCTGGCGGGACGGAGAGCAGTACTTC
CDR3 protein: CSASGWRDGEQYF
clone size: NA
J gene: TRBJ2-7
D gene: NA
V gene: TRBV29-1

CDR3 DNA: TGTGCCAGCAGCACCCTTGGCGGGAGTGCCTACAATGAGCAGTTCTTC
CDR3 protein: CASSTLGGSAYNEQFF
clone size: NA
J gene: TRBJ2-1
D gene: TRBD2
V gene: TRBV7-9

CDR3 DNA: TGCAGTGCCAGACTAGTAGAGACCCAGTACTTC
CDR3 protein: CSARLVETQYF
clone size: NA
J gene: TRBJ2-5
D gene: NA
V gene: TRBV20-1

CDR3 DNA: TGTGCCAGCAGTGTGGCCACTGAAGCTTTCTTT
CDR3 protein: CASSVATEAFF
clone size: NA
J gene: TRBJ1-1
D gene: NA
V gene: TRBV6-1

CDR3 DNA: TGTGCCAGCAGAGATGGACTAGCGGGAGGCGGCAATGAGCAGTTCTTC
CDR3 protein: CASRDGLAGGGNEQFF
clone size: many
J gene: TRBJ2-1
D gene: TRBD2
V gene: TRBV11-3

CDR3 DNA: TGTGCCAGCAGTAACGGGGGGTACTATAGCAATCAGCCCCAGCATTTT
CDR3 protein: CASSNGGYYSNQPQHF
clone size: NA
J gene: TRBJ1-5
D gene: NA
V gene: TRBV6-6

CDR3 DNA: TGTGCCAGCAGCATTGGGGAGATACAAGAGACCCAGTACTTC
CDR3 protein: CASSIGEIQETQYF
clone size: NA
J gene: TRBJ2-5
D gene: NA
V gene: TRBV5-4

CDR3 DNA: TGTGCCAGCAGCGCAGCGGGAGCGGGCACAGATACGCAGTATTTT
CDR3 protein: CASSAAGAGTDTQYF
clone size: few
J gene: TRBJ2-3
D gene: TRBD2
V gene: TRBV9

CDR3 DNA: TGTGCCAGTAAACATGACAGGGGACCTCAGCCCCAGCATTTT
CDR3 protein: CASKHDRGPQPQHF
clone size: NA
J gene: TRBJ1-5
D gene: TRBD1
V gene: TRBV19

CDR3 DNA: TGTGCCTGGAGTGAAACAGGGGGGGGGTCCAAAAACATTCAGTACTTC
CDR3 protein: CAWSETGGGSKNIQYF
clone size: NA
J gene: TRBJ2-4
D gene: NA
V gene: TRBV30

CDR3 DNA: TGTGCCAGCAGCTTGGGGCCACCTACTAGCGGGAGGGAGAATGAGCAGTTCTTC
CDR3 protein: CASSLGPPTSGRENEQFF
clone size: NA
J gene: TRBJ2-1
D gene: TRBD2
V gene: TRBV5-5

CDR3 DNA: TGTGCCAGTAGCAACGGGGAAGTATCCGGTCAGCCCCAGCATTTT
CDR3 protein: CASSNGEVSGQPQHF
clone size: NA
J gene: TRBJ1-5
D gene: NA
V gene: TRBV19

CDR3 DNA: TGTGCCTGGAGGTTAGCGGAAGCCTACGAGCAGTACTTC
CDR3 protein: CAWRLAEAYEQYF
clone size: NA
J gene: TRBJ2-7
D gene: NA
V gene: TRBV30

CDR3 DNA: TGTGCCTGGGTCCAACGGCGGGAGGTTTGGTCCTACAATGAGCAGTTCTTC
CDR3 protein: CAWVQRREVWSYNEQFF
clone size: NA
J gene: TRBJ2-1
D gene: TRBD2
V gene: TRBV30

CDR3 DNA: TGTGCCAGCACCATGACAGGCGACGAGCAGTACTTC
CDR3 protein: CASTMTGDEQYF
clone size: few
J gene: TRBJ2-7
D gene: NA
V gene: TRBV2

CDR3 DNA: TGTGCTAGTGGTTTGGTCGGGCAGGGGACAGATACGCAGTATTTT
CDR3 protein: CASGLVGQGTDTQYF
clone size: few
J gene: TRBJ2-3
D gene: NA
V gene: TRBV12-5

CDR3 DNA: TGTGCCAGCAGCCCACCCGCAGGGTACGAGCAGTACTTC
CDR3 protein: CASSPPAGYEQYF
clone size: NA
J gene: TRBJ2-7
D gene: NA
V gene: TRBV9

CDR3 DNA: TGTGCCAGCAGCGTAGGTTTGTGGGACAGGGTAGGGGAGACCCAGTACTTC
CDR3 protein: CASSVGLWDRVGETQYF
clone size: NA
J gene: TRBJ2-5
D gene: TRBD1
V gene: TRBV9

CDR3 DNA: TGCAGCGCCCGGACAGGGTTCTCAGATACGCAGTATTTT
CDR3 protein: CSARTGFSDTQYF
clone size: NA
J gene: TRBJ2-3
D gene: TRBD1
V gene: TRBV29-1

CDR3 DNA: TGTGCCAGCAGTGAAGCGCGTTTTCCATCAGGGGCTTATGGCTACACCTTC
CDR3 protein: CASSEARFPSGAYGYTF
clone size: few
J gene: TRBJ1-2
D gene: NA
V gene: TRBV2

CDR3 DNA: TGTGCCAGTAGTGTCGGACAGGGAATTAGCAATCAGCCCCAGCATTTT
CDR3 protein: CASSVGQGISNQPQHF
clone size: medium-sized
J gene: TRBJ1-5
D gene: TRBD1
V gene: TRBV19

CDR3 DNA: TGTGCCATCAGAATAGGGGCCGACCAAGAGACCCAGTACTTC
CDR3 protein: CAIRIGADQETQYF
clone size: NA
J gene: TRBJ2-5
D gene: NA
V gene: TRBV10-3